This TCR beta chain was identified in a study of beta chain features in type 1 diabetes. Expressed TCRB transcripts were sequenced after all isolated RNA was converted to cDNA. The assay was immunoSEQ multiplex PCR, and TCRdb's table has in-frame clones only and misses some. In the table there are approximately 160,000 clones, approximately 9% of which are singletons. This clone was detected only a few times. CDR1 is SGHVS, CDR2 FNYEAQ, per germline. The ends were cut back, 4 bases at V and 8 bases at J, with 15 bases in the middle. This CDR3 is 14 amino acids long. This chain joins TRBV7-6 and TRBJ2-1, with a tentative D call TRBD2 (6 bases). This TCR came from a woman aged 18-35 years in good health. The sample was central memory CD4+ T cells from blood. The CDR3 DNA is TGTGCCAGCAGCTATTCGGGAGACGCATATGAGCAGTTCTTC. This encodes CASSYSGDAYEQFF.